This T cell receptor (beta chain) was identified in a study of T-cell reconstitution after alpha-beta-depleted transplantation in children. Trimming cost V 3 bases and J 1 base, with 6 bases left between them. The germline V gene has CDR1 DFQATT and CDR2 SNEGSKA (reference sequence). The CDR3 runs to 12 residues. The authors prepared the TCRbeta library with unique molecular identifiers. TCRdb ran MiXCR on the PCR reads and lists one entry per CDR3 protein. The sample has approximately 350,000 distinct CDR3 sequences, about 14% seen once. This rearrangement joins TRBV20-1 to TRBJ1-1; D not resolved. The sequence derives from a human donor who donated a stem cell graft to a child with Fanconi anemia. Specimen: PBMCs, collected from the stem cell graft. In nucleotides, the CDR3 is TGCAGTGCTAGGGTCCCGAACACTGAAGCTTTCTTT. Its protein product is CSARVPNTEAFF.